This T cell receptor beta chain is drawn from a study of Ad26.COV2.S vaccination and SARS-CoV-2 variants. TCRdb's table, derived via immunoSEQ multiplex PCR, lists solely in-frame clones and lacks some. The sample holds more than 300,000 clones, about 86% seen once. Germline CDR1 LNHDA, CDR2 SQIVND (reference sequence). This CDR3 contains 15 residues. V shed 5 bases, J shed 7 bases, and the junction held 9 bases outside the gene matches. Specified treatment: approximately 18 received Ad26.COV2.S at low or high dose, single or two shots; a few received placebo; per-sample allocation not given. Following the first vaccine or placebo injection, samples were taken on day 63.

The receptor was isolated from a person aged 18-65 years who received the Ad26.COV2.S COVID-19 vaccine or a placebo. This sample comprised peripheral blood, obtained in a trial of Ad26.COV2.S vaccine versus placebo. The chain links TRBV19 to TRBJ1-4; 8 bases align to TRBD1. In nucleotides, the CDR3 is TGTGCCAGTAGTCCTTCAGGGGGCAAGGGTGAAAAACTGTTTTTT. The encoded protein is CASSPSGGKGEKLFF.